These T cell receptor beta chains were read from a single sample in a study of OX40 agonist ivuxolimab in advanced cancers. This table comes from immunoSEQ multiplex PCR, and its TCRdb copy is limited to in-frame clones, with some not included. Counted here are around 25,000 clones, around 80% occurring once; the ten biggest clones make up approximately 1.5%. Specimen: CD4+ or CD8+ T cells sorted from blood, collected in a trial of the OX40 agonist ivuxolimab. The receptors originated from an adult with an advanced solid tumor such as melanoma, head and neck, liver or kidney cancer. The CDR3 runs from the conserved cysteine through the conserved F or W. A D gene is named only where the DNA matches it firmly. Clone size is shown for a subset of rows, as once, few, many or a class of expanded clone.

clone size: NA; V gene: TRBV30; D gene: NA; J gene: TRBJ2-6; CDR3 length: 15; CDR3 protein: CAWSVESVRTNVLTF; CDR3 DNA: TGTGCCTGGAGTGTAGAGTCAGTCCGGACCAACGTCCTGACTTTC
clone size: NA; V gene: TRBV15; D gene: NA; J gene: TRBJ1-5; CDR3 length: 13; CDR3 protein: CATQRDGYQPQHF; CDR3 DNA: TGTGCCACCCAGCGGGACGGTTATCAGCCCCAGCATTTT
clone size: NA; V gene: TRBV7-2; D gene: NA; J gene: TRBJ1-6; CDR3 length: 13; CDR3 protein: CASSSRSQGPLHF; CDR3 DNA: TGTGCCAGCAGCTCACGATCGCAGGGGCCCCTCCACTTT
clone size: once; V gene: TRBV6-1; D gene: TRBD2; J gene: TRBJ2-7; CDR3 length: 17; CDR3 protein: CASSARRLAGVGYEQYF; CDR3 DNA: TGTGCCAGCAGTGCAAGGCGACTAGCGGGAGTGGGTTACGAGCAGTACTTC
clone size: NA; V gene: TRBV7-3; D gene: TRBD2; J gene: TRBJ2-7; CDR3 length: 15; CDR3 protein: CASSLLPGLAERQYF; CDR3 DNA: TGTGCCAGCAGCTTATTACCGGGACTAGCGGAAAGACAGTACTTC
clone size: few; V gene: TRBV18; D gene: NA; J gene: TRBJ1-1; CDR3 length: 12; CDR3 protein: CASSLGRVEAFF; CDR3 DNA: TGTGCCAGCTCACTAGGCAGAGTCGAAGCTTTCTTT
clone size: NA; V gene: TRBV25-1; D gene: TRBD1; J gene: TRBJ2-6; CDR3 length: 15; CDR3 protein: CASSQTGTGANVLTF; CDR3 DNA: TGTGCCAGCAGCCAGACAGGGACCGGGGCCAACGTCCTGACTTTC
clone size: NA; V gene: TRBV11-2; D gene: TRBD1; J gene: TRBJ1-1; CDR3 length: 14; CDR3 protein: CASSLEGRGTEAFF; CDR3 DNA: TGTGCCAGCAGCTTAGAGGGCAGGGGGACTGAAGCTTTCTTT
clone size: NA; V gene: TRBV7-3; D gene: NA; J gene: TRBJ2-7; CDR3 length: 13; CDR3 protein: CASSYIGGREQYF; CDR3 DNA: TGTGCCAGCAGCTACATAGGTGGGCGCGAGCAGTACTTC
clone size: NA; V gene: TRBV5-1; D gene: NA; J gene: TRBJ1-1; CDR3 length: 14; CDR3 protein: CASSLGRAATEAFF; CDR3 DNA: TGCGCCAGCAGCTTGGGCAGGGCCGCCACTGAAGCTTTCTTT
clone size: NA; V gene: TRBV30; D gene: NA; J gene: TRBJ1-2; CDR3 length: 11; CDR3 protein: CAWLRDYGYTF; CDR3 DNA: TGTGCCTGGTTGAGGGACTATGGCTACACCTTC
clone size: NA; V gene: TRBV18; D gene: TRBD1; J gene: TRBJ2-1; CDR3 length: 12; CDR3 protein: CASSPTGDEQFF; CDR3 DNA: TGTGCCAGCTCACCTACAGGGGACGAGCAGTTCTTC
clone size: NA; V gene: TRBV6-1; D gene: NA; J gene: TRBJ2-7; CDR3 length: 12; CDR3 protein: CASRPQRAEQYF; CDR3 DNA: TGTGCCAGCAGGCCCCAAAGGGCCGAGCAGTACTTC
clone size: NA; V gene: TRBV7-2; D gene: NA; J gene: TRBJ2-2; CDR3 length: 13; CDR3 protein: CASSMYNTGELFF; CDR3 DNA: TGTGCCAGCAGCATGTATAACACCGGGGAGCTGTTTTTT
clone size: once; V gene: TRBV18; D gene: TRBD2; J gene: TRBJ2-1; CDR3 length: 15; CDR3 protein: CASSPLAGAYNEQFF; CDR3 DNA: TGTGCCAGCTCACCCCTAGCGGGGGCCTACAATGAGCAGTTCTTC
clone size: NA; V gene: TRBV28; D gene: NA; J gene: TRBJ1-3; CDR3 length: 14; CDR3 protein: CASRGRVSGNTIYF; CDR3 DNA: TGTGCCAGCAGGGGACGGGTCTCTGGAAACACCATATATTTT
clone size: once; V gene: TRBV5-5; D gene: NA; J gene: TRBJ2-7; CDR3 length: 12; CDR3 protein: CASSPSSYEQYF; CDR3 DNA: TGTGCCAGCAGCCCATCGTCATACGAGCAGTACTTC
clone size: NA; V gene: TRBV28; D gene: TRBD1; J gene: TRBJ2-6; CDR3 length: 17; CDR3 protein: CASSLPGQHSGANVLTF; CDR3 DNA: TGTGCCAGCAGTCTACCGGGACAGCACTCTGGGGCCAACGTCCTGACTTTC
clone size: NA; V gene: TRBV28; D gene: NA; J gene: TRBJ1-4; CDR3 length: 19; CDR3 protein: CASSFPSGVRGATNEKLFF; CDR3 DNA: TGTGCCAGCAGTTTTCCATCTGGGGTGAGGGGAGCAACTAATGAAAAACTGTTTTTT
clone size: NA; V gene: TRBV7-2; D gene: NA; J gene: TRBJ2-1; CDR3 length: 14; CDR3 protein: CASSPEWSRNEQFF; CDR3 DNA: TGTGCCAGCAGCCCGGAGTGGAGCCGCAATGAGCAGTTCTTC
clone size: NA; V gene: TRBV19; D gene: TRBD1; J gene: TRBJ2-3; CDR3 length: 16; CDR3 protein: CASSTPGQGAMDTQYF; CDR3 DNA: TGTGCCAGTAGTACTCCGGGACAGGGGGCGATGGATACGCAGTATTTT
clone size: NA; V gene: TRBV7-3; D gene: NA; J gene: TRBJ2-7; CDR3 length: 13; CDR3 protein: CASSLTGISEQYF; CDR3 DNA: TGTGCCAGCAGCTTAACAGGGATAAGTGAGCAGTACTTC
clone size: once; V gene: TRBV28; D gene: NA; J gene: TRBJ1-2; CDR3 length: 14; CDR3 protein: CASSRPGIFYGYTF; CDR3 DNA: TGTGCCAGCAGCCGCCCGGGGATTTTCTATGGCTACACCTTC
clone size: NA; V gene: TRBV5-5; D gene: NA; J gene: TRBJ2-7; CDR3 length: 14; CDR3 protein: CASSLWEGAWEQYF; CDR3 DNA: TGTGCCAGCAGCTTATGGGAGGGGGCGTGGGAGCAGTACTTC
clone size: NA; V gene: TRBV11-3; D gene: NA; J gene: TRBJ2-2; CDR3 length: 18; CDR3 protein: CASSLVPGWGRDTGELFF; CDR3 DNA: TGTGCCAGCAGCTTAGTTCCCGGCTGGGGGCGGGACACCGGGGAGCTGTTTTTT
clone size: NA; V gene: TRBV10-1; D gene: NA; J gene: TRBJ2-5; CDR3 length: 15; CDR3 protein: CASSESYREQETQYF; CDR3 DNA: TGCGCCAGCAGTGAGTCCTACAGGGAGCAAGAGACCCAGTACTTC
clone size: NA; V gene: TRBV7-2; D gene: NA; J gene: TRBJ2-3; CDR3 length: 14; CDR3 protein: CASSPEPVGGTQYF; CDR3 DNA: TGTGCCAGCAGCCCAGAGCCGGTAGGAGGGACGCAGTATTTT
clone size: few; V gene: TRBV25-1; D gene: NA; J gene: TRBJ2-3; CDR3 length: 14; CDR3 protein: CASSLSGTSDTQYF; CDR3 DNA: TGTGCCAGCAGTCTCTCAGGGACCTCCGATACGCAGTATTTT
clone size: NA; V gene: TRBV4-1; D gene: TRBD1; J gene: TRBJ2-7; CDR3 length: 14; CDR3 protein: CASSARQGANKQYF; CDR3 DNA: TGCGCCAGCAGCGCCCGTCAGGGGGCGAACAAGCAGTACTTC
clone size: NA; V gene: TRBV18; D gene: NA; J gene: TRBJ1-4; CDR3 length: 13; CDR3 protein: CASSLGGNEKLFF; CDR3 DNA: TGTGCCAGCTCACTCGGCGGGAATGAAAAACTGTTTTTT